This note documents a single TCR beta chain sequence. Its cognate antigen is unknown. The entry originates in a study of cytomegalovirus exposure and HLA in healthy donors. Study results and caveats: Later examination showed HLA-associated TCR beta chains had greater clonal expansion than equally common others. It was taken for granted in presence/absence analyses that sequencing depth across donors was roughly uniform. TCR beta chain V- and J-gene trimming was linked, in a later analysis, to a missense variant in DCLRE1C. Productive rates of about 90% or about 30% were seen for most TCR beta V segments in an earlier analysis.

Germline V gene sequence: CDR1 LNHNV, CDR2 YYDKDF (reference sequence). CDR3 size: 12 residues. Trimming removed 1 base at V and 10 bases at J, with 10 bases between. A multiplex PCR was run with 60 Vbeta primers and 13 Jbeta primers. Measured with immunoSEQ multiplex PCR; TCRdb has only the in-frame clones, and not every one. The table lists 100,000 or so clones, 65% to 75% of them singletons, with approximately 2% in the top ten. The rearrangement uses TRBV15 and TRBJ1-1; D gene unclear. Input material: PBMCs. This receptor was identified in a woman in her forties in good health and CMV-seronegative. CDR3 region: CATSRAHLSAFF. Here the CDR3 DNA reads TGTGCCACCAGCAGAGCCCACTTATCAGCTTTCTTT. Complete variable domain (other parts from reference TRBV15 and TRBJ1-1): DAMVIQNPRYQVTQFGKPVTLSCSQTLNHNVMYWYQQKSSQAPKLLFHYYDKDFNNEADTPDNFQSRRPNTSFCFLDIRSPGLGDTAMYLCATSRAHLSAFFGQGTRLTVV.